Detailed here is one T cell receptor (beta chain). It lacks a known antigen. Base qualities were left out, and no much larger clone turns up one base away. The library relied on the immunoSEQ multiplex PCR assay. TCRdb holds this immuneACCESS table with in-frame rearrangements only. Some clones are missing; in checked studies, unresolved V genes explain under half, and the rest has no known cause. The sample data list under 850,000 clones, and roughly 88% of these were observed just once. The ten top clones hold 0.01% of the sample. This sample was taken from a study of shared T cell receptors in the human thymus (dated by TCRdb to the early 2020s). At the level of the whole study: The study examined how the human thymus generates shared, self-reactive T-cell receptor alpha chains.

Taken from the germline V gene, the CDR1 and CDR2 loops are SGHRS and YFSETQ. V gives up 2 bases and J gives up 3 bases, and the segment between their germline ends measures 12 bases. Including cysteine and phenylalanine, the CDR3 has 14 amino acids. CDR3 DNA is the only sequence kept; it has 42 bases, read in frame from the first base. These sequences were also reported in another study, on human thymus T cells. From that second study: Donors were immunologically healthy infants undergoing open corrective cardiac surgery for congenital heart defects in Finland. Thymus tissue was collected as surgical resects that were removed during corrective cardiac surgery. Biased V and J gene segment usage appeared to be present in both thymic and peripheral blood repertoires. Highly overlapping thymic TCR repertoires among unrelated individuals were reported in the related research. The study used 7 to 9 infant thymus samples plus four related peripheral blood samples to characterize TCR alpha and beta repertoires. The cohort included more than 5 male and two female infants, with donor ages spanning 7 to 244 days. Thymocytes were mechanically released from the tissue and were stored as pellets of roughly 9-30 million cells at -70 degrees C. Genomic DNA was extracted from frozen cell pellets with a QIAsymphony instrument. Using the immunoSEQ multiplex PCR assay, the TCRB and TCRAD loci were amplified from a standardized quantity of quality-controlled genomic DNA. The V(D)J region was spanned by amplicons of a length sufficient to cover the CDR3 and to identify V and J genes. Amplicon sequencing was performed on an Illumina platform through the commercial immunoSEQ service. Corrections for primer bias and sequencing errors followed previously described methods, while TCRAD and TCRB definitions were based on the IMGT database. Repertoires were analysed with immunoSEQ Analyzer 3.0 and VDJTools, covering basic statistics, V/J segment usage, diversity estimates, rarefaction and pairwise overlap. Diversity was estimated with Chao1, ChaoE, Efron-Thisted, Shannon and inverse Simpson indices, and also on datasets down-sampled to the smallest sample. Repertoire overlap was determined by strict matching of CDR3 nucleotide sequence, V gene and J gene, and Jaccard-based multidimensional scaling clustering was applied. On average, thymus samples gave 750,000 to 950,000 unique TCRB clonotypes, whereas blood samples gave around 84,000.

The sample comprised thymocytes. The sequence came from a boy younger than two with a congenital heart defect. Donor details come from another sample of the same person, matched by shared clones. Here the chain combines TRBV5-1 and TRBJ2-7, with no confident D gene call. The CDR3 in this case is CASSLYTTIYEQYF. Here is the DNA: TGCGCCAGCAGCTTATACACCACGATCTACGAGCAGTACTTC. With all but the CDR3 taken from the reference TRBV5-1 and TRBJ2-7 genes, the full variable domain is: KAGVTQTPRYLIKTRGQQVTLSCSPISGHRSVSWYQQTPGQGLQFLFEYFSETQRNKGNFPGRFSGRQFSNSRSEMNVSTLELGDSALYLCASSLYTTIYEQYFGPGTRLTVT.